The rows below give T cell receptor beta chains drawn from one sample of a study of T cells in Graves' hyperthyroidism and ophthalmopathy. In TCRdb, the multiplex PCR reads were re-called with MiXCR into one record per CDR3 protein. Of 330,000 or so distinct CDR3 sequences in the sample, roughly 20% are singletons; the top ten hold just under 40%. The sequencing input was blood. These TCRs come from a man aged 45-65 years with Graves' ophthalmopathy. Both conserved end residues are part of each CDR3. The D gene is left open where the match is weak. The size field is filled for only some rows; it gives once, few, many or a size class.

abundance,v_gene,d_gene,j_gene,CDR3aa,CDR3nt
few,TRBV20-1,.,TRBJ2-7,CSASFLRGALSGYEQYF,TGCAGTGCTAGTTTTTTAAGGGGTGCTCTGTCCGGGTACGAGCAGTACTTC
many,TRBV27,.,TRBJ2-5,CASSLSDIAETQYF,TGTGCCAGCAGTTTATCTGACATAGCCGAGACCCAGTACTTC
few,TRBV13,TRBD1,TRBJ2-6,CASSLGQGLSGANVLTF,TGTGCCAGCAGCCTCGGACAGGGGCTCTCTGGGGCCAACGTCCTGACTTTC
few,TRBV28,TRBD1,TRBJ2-6,CASRGQLSSGANVLTF,TGTGCCAGCAGGGGACAGCTAAGCTCTGGGGCCAACGTCCTGACTTTC
few,TRBV20-1,.,TRBJ2-1,CSAKPIHNEQFF,TGCAGTGCTAAACCAATTCACAATGAGCAGTTCTTC
few,TRBV29-1,.,TRBJ1-2,CSVVAGKGYTF,TGCAGCGTTGTGGCAGGGAAGGGCTACACCTTC
.,TRBV20-1,.,TRBJ2-1,CSALGQWQFF,TGCAGTGCCCTCGGACAGTGGCAGTTCTTC
few,TRBV6-1,TRBD1,TRBJ2-7,CASSKRAPDRAGNEQYF,TGTGCCAGCAGTAAACGAGCCCCGGACAGGGCAGGGAACGAGCAGTACTTC
.,TRBV6-2/TRBV6-3,TRBD1,TRBJ1-1,CASSRTGGYTEAFF,TGTGCCAGCAGCCGTACAGGGGGCTACACTGAAGCTTTCTTT
few,TRBV28,.,TRBJ2-3,CASSLASETDTQYF,TGTGCCAGCAGTTTAGCTAGCGAAACAGATACGCAGTATTTT
few,TRBV10-1,TRBD1,TRBJ2-7,CASSDPQGVPYEQYF,TGCGCCAGCAGTGATCCACAGGGGGTCCCCTACGAGCAGTACTTC
.,TRBV29-1,TRBD2,TRBJ2-3,CSVAGGPFGTDTQYF,TGCAGCGTTGCGGGAGGGCCGTTCGGCACAGATACGCAGTATTTT
few,TRBV12-3/TRBV12-4,.,TRBJ2-1,CASTISAYNEQFF,TGTGCCAGCACCATTAGCGCATACAATGAGCAGTTCTTC
.,TRBV7-8,.,TRBJ2-3,CASKEGTTDTQYF,TGTGCCAGCAAGGAGGGAACCACAGATACGCAGTATTTT
few,TRBV28,.,TRBJ1-3,CASSFLHSSGNTIYF,TGTGCCAGCAGTTTTCTCCATAGCTCTGGAAACACCATATATTTT
.,TRBV20-1,TRBD2,TRBJ2-7,CSAFSSGRGYGEQYF,TGCAGTGCCTTTTCTAGCGGGAGGGGGTACGGGGAGCAGTACTTC
many,TRBV30,TRBD1,TRBJ1-6,CAWSSGGNSPLHF,TGTGCCTGGAGCTCAGGGGGAAATTCACCCCTCCACTTT
once,TRBV6-1,.,TRBJ2-7,CASRGRGKTYEQYF,TGTGCCAGCAGGGGACGGGGCAAAACCTACGAGCAGTACTTC
many,TRBV9,.,TRBJ2-1,CASSVGGDEQFF,TGTGCCAGCAGCGTAGGAGGGGATGAGCAGTTCTTC
.,TRBV6-1,TRBD1,TRBJ2-5,CASRRIQGAETQYF,TGTGCCAGCAGGCGGATACAGGGGGCTGAGACCCAGTACTTC
.,TRBV19,TRBD1,TRBJ1-6,CASSTYRGESPLHF,TGTGCCAGTAGTACCTACAGGGGAGAGTCACCCCTCCACTTT
many,TRBV7-3,TRBD2,TRBJ2-1,CASSRNSGRGEQFF,TGTGCCAGCAGTAGAAATAGCGGGAGGGGTGAGCAGTTCTTC
.,TRBV7-2,.,TRBJ2-2,CASRPSMWAGELFF,TGTGCCAGCAGACCTTCGATGTGGGCCGGGGAGCTGTTTTTT
few,TRBV13,.,TRBJ2-7,CASSLGPQVYEQYF,TGTGCCAGCAGCTTAGGTCCACAGGTTTACGAGCAGTACTTC
many,TRBV12-3/TRBV12-4,.,TRBJ2-2,CASIPLDRVLNTGELFF,TGTGCCAGCATCCCGTTAGATCGGGTGTTGAACACCGGGGAGCTGTTTTTT
many,TRBV20-1,.,TRBJ1-2,CSARDPTANYGYTF,TGCAGTGCTAGAGATCCGACAGCTAACTATGGCTACACCTTC
.,TRBV6-2/TRBV6-3,TRBD1,TRBJ1-4,CASRPTLRTGWANEKLFF,TGTGCCAGCAGACCTACCTTGAGGACAGGGTGGGCTAATGAAAAACTGTTTTTT
.,TRBV5-5,.,TRBJ2-3,CASSLGQARVGDTQYF,TGTGCCAGCAGCTTGGGACAGGCGAGGGTGGGAGATACGCAGTATTTT
.,TRBV4-1,TRBD1,TRBJ1-6,CASRQGTVNSPLHF,TGCGCCAGCAGACAAGGGACAGTGAATTCACCCCTCCACTTT
.,TRBV20-1,TRBD1,TRBJ1-5,CSISVGTPGGRQPQHF,TGCAGTATATCAGTTGGGACGCCAGGGGGCCGTCAGCCCCAGCATTTT
.,TRBV7-6,.,TRBJ1-1,CASSLGGAGTSTEAFF,TGTGCCAGCAGCTTGGGGGGGGCAGGGACATCGACTGAAGCTTTCTTT
.,TRBV19,.,TRBJ1-2,CVSSAYLNYGYTF,TGTGTCAGTAGTGCTTACCTCAACTATGGCTACACCTTC
.,TRBV5-1,.,TRBJ2-1,CASSPRPRVEQFF,TGCGCCAGCAGCCCCCGTCCGAGGGTTGAGCAGTTCTTC
many,TRBV6-1,.,TRBJ1-1,CASSDRIQKAFF,TGTGCCAGCAGTGACAGAATACAGAAAGCTTTCTTT
many,TRBV12-5,TRBD1,TRBJ1-1,CASGRDRGDTEAFF,TGTGCTAGTGGCCGGGACAGGGGGGACACTGAAGCTTTCTTT
few,TRBV28,TRBD1,TRBJ2-7,CASRVGDRSLYEQYF,TGTGCCAGCAGGGTCGGGGACAGATCTTTATACGAGCAGTACTTC
many,TRBV2,.,TRBJ1-1,CASQTATTEAFF,TGTGCCAGCCAGACAGCCACGACTGAAGCTTTCTTT
many,TRBV7-9,.,TRBJ2-1,CASSRVRASTYLDEQFF,TGTGCCAGCAGCCGAGTCCGGGCTAGTACCTACTTGGATGAGCAGTTCTTC
many,TRBV2,.,TRBJ2-1,CASSLRSGPSNEQFF,TGTGCCAGCAGCCTAAGGAGCGGGCCAAGTAATGAGCAGTTCTTC
many,TRBV18,.,TRBJ2-3,CASSPQGVRGTDTQYF,TGTGCCAGCTCACCACAGGGGGTCCGCGGCACAGATACGCAGTATTTT
many,TRBV5-1,.,TRBJ2-7,CASSLAGAVRYEQYF,TGCGCCAGCAGCTTAGCCGGGGCAGTTCGGTACGAGCAGTACTTC
few,TRBV18,.,TRBJ1-5,CASSPSGSQPQHF,TGTGCCAGCTCGCCCTCCGGGAGCCAGCCCCAGCATTTT
few,TRBV20-1,TRBD1,TRBJ2-7,CSARFYDRGVEQYF,TGCAGTGCTAGATTTTACGACAGGGGGGTCGAGCAGTACTTC
.,TRBV27,.,TRBJ1-5,CASSSSGAGMGPQHF,TGTGCCAGCAGTTCCTCAGGGGCGGGTATGGGGCCCCAGCATTTT
.,TRBV9,.,TRBJ1-1,CASSRGRGEAFF,TGTGCCAGCAGCCGTGGGAGGGGTGAAGCTTTCTTT
.,TRBV7-3,TRBD2,TRBJ2-1,CASSYGRTSYNEQFF,TGTGCCAGCAGCTACGGTAGGACTAGCTACAATGAGCAGTTCTTC
few,TRBV6-4,TRBD2,TRBJ2-3,CASSDSGTSGDTQYF,TGTGCCAGCAGTGACTCCGGCACTAGCGGTGATACGCAGTATTTT
.,TRBV19,.,TRBJ2-2,CASSTPGGSNTGELFF,TGTGCCAGTAGTACTCCAGGAGGCTCGAACACCGGGGAGCTGTTTTTT
.,TRBV6-1,TRBD1,TRBJ1-3,CASSGTGGLDTIYF,TGTGCCAGCAGTGGAACAGGGGGCCTCGACACCATATATTTT
many,TRBV4-2,.,TRBJ2-7,CASRLTQGSEQYF,TGTGCCAGCAGATTAACTCAGGGAAGCGAGCAGTACTTC
few,TRBV6-6,.,TRBJ2-2,CASSYTPPLAGAPTGELFF,TGTGCCAGCAGTTACACACCCCCCCTGGCCGGCGCCCCCACCGGGGAGCTGTTTTTT